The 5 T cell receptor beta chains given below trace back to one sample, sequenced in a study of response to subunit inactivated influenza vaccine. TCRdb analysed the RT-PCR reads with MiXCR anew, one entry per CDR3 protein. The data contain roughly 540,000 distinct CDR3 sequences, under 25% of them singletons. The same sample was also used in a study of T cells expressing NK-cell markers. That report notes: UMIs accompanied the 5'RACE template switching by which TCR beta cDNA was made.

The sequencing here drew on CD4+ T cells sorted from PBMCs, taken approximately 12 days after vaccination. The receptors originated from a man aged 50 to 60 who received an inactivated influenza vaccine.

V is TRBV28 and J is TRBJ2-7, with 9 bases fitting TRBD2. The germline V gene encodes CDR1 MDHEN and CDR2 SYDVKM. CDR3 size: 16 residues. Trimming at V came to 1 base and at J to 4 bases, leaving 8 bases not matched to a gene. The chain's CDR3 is CASSLSAGGPGYEQYF. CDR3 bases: TGTGCCAGCAGTTTATCGGCGGGAGGGCCAGGTTACGAGCAGTACTTC.

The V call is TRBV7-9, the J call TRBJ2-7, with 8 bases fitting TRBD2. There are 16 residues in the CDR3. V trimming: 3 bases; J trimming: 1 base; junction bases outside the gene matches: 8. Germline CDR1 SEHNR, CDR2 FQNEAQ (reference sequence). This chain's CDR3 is CASSFGLAGESYEQYF. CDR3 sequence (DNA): TGTGCCAGCAGCTTTGGGCTAGCGGGCGAGTCCTACGAGCAGTACTTC.

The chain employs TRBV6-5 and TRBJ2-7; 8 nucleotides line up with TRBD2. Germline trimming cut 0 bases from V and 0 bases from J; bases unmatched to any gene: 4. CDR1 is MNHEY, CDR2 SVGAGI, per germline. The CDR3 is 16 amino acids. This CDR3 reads CASSYSAGGYSYEQYF. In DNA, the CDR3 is TGTGCCAGCAGTTACTCTGCGGGAGGTTACTCCTACGAGCAGTACTTC.

Here the CDR3 reads CASSVLAGINNEQFF. The CDR3 region has the DNA TGTGCCAGCAGCGTACTAGCGGGCATTAACAATGAGCAGTTCTTC. V is TRBV11-2 and J is TRBJ2-1; 9 bases match TRBD2. Unmatched junction bases numbered 7, after V lost 5 bases and J lost 5 bases. The CDR3 length is 15 residues. Germline values: CDR1 SGHAT, CDR2 FQNNGV.

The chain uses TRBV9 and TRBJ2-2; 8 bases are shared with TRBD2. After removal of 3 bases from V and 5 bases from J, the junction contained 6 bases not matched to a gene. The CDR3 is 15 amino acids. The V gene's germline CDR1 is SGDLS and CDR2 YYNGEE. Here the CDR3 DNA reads TGTGCCAGCAGCGAGACTAGCGTACAGACCGGGGAGCTGTTTTTT. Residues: CASSETSVQTGELFF.